Here is one T cell receptor (beta chain) with its context. The antigen is unknown. The data were taken from a study of identical twins. Notes on the study in general: The study found that models underestimated out-of-frame TCR alpha sharing in monozygotic twins. For out-of-frame beta sequences, excess twin sharing was weaker.

Each CDR3 protein is one row after TCRdb ran MiXCR on the 5' RACE reads. The data contain roughly 1,500,000 distinct CDR3 sequences, under 35% of them singletons. V gave up 0 bases and J gave up 4 bases, with 15 bases separating them. CDR1 is LGHNA and CDR2 is YNFKEQ in the germline V gene. The CDR3 is 16 amino acids. The rearrangement uses TRBV4-2 and TRBJ1-1, with a weak D call TRBD1 (6 bases). Input material: cord blood. The TCR originated in a newborn girl in good health. This CDR3 reads CASSQDTGTVATEAFF. In DNA form, the CDR3 reads TGTGCCAGCAGCCAAGATACAGGGACGGTGGCCACTGAAGCTTTCTTT.